The 32 T cell receptor beta chains in this list originate from one sample, sequenced in a study of T cell changes during pregnancy in multiple sclerosis. The method was immunoSEQ multiplex PCR; TCRdb's version includes in-frame clones alone and lacks a portion of them. The sample consists of tens of thousands of clones, about 90% of them appearing once. The source was peripheral blood, collected after pregnancy. The receptors here all came from a female donor in good health, enrolled as a control in a pregnancy study.

This chain joins TRBV19 and TRBJ2-7; 8 nucleotides line up with TRBD1. The CDR3 is made up of 15 amino acids. Germline assignment: CDR1 LNHDA and CDR2 SQIVND (reference sequence). V dropped 6 bases and J dropped 5; count of bases not matched to a gene: 12. This CDR3 reads CASRTGASSLDEQYF. The DNA of the CDR3 is TGTGCCAGTAGGACAGGGGCGTCATCTCTCGACGAGCAGTACTTC.

The genes are TRBV19 and TRBJ2-3, with D unclear. The CDR3 runs to 11 residues. Trimming removed 7 bases from V and 6 bases from J, with 8 bases in between. Germline V lookup: CDR1 LNHDA, CDR2 SQIVND (reference sequence). The CDR3 sequence is CASIRQDTQYF. CDR3 nucleotides: TGTGCCAGTATTCGCCAGGATACGCAGTATTTT.

The gene calls are TRBV27 and TRBJ2-7, with D maybe TRBD1 (6 bases). Germline CDR1 MNHEY, CDR2 SMNVEV (reference sequence). The CDR3 is made up of 13 amino acids. V lost 6 bases, J lost 3 bases, and 12 bases lay in between. The CDR3 DNA sequence: TGTGCCAGCAGGATGACAGGTAGCTACGAGCAGTACTTC. Translated: CASRMTGSYEQYF.

The rearrangement joins TRBV11-3 to TRBJ1-3, with D uncertain. This CDR3 spans 14 amino acids. Trimming removed 5 bases from V and 7 bases from J, with 15 bases in between. Looked up from germline, CDR1 is SGHNT and CDR2 is YENEEA. The CDR3 region is CASSRHPGENTIYF. The DNA for the CDR3 is TGTGCCAGCAGCCGCCACCCCGGGGAGAACACCATATATTTT. Combining the CDR3 with reference TRBV11-3 and TRBJ1-3 gives the whole variable domain EAGVVQSPRYKIIEKKQPVAFWCNPISGHNTLYWYLQNLGQGPELLIRYENEEAVDDSQLPKDRFSAERLKGVDSTLKIQPAELGDSAVYLCASSRHPGENTIYFGEGSWLTVV.

The chain combines TRBV10-1 with TRBJ2-6, with TRBD1 identical over 7 bases. This CDR3 contains 20 residues. Germline loops: CDR1 WNHNN, CDR2 SYGVQD (reference sequence). V shed 2 bases and J 0 bases; nucleotides not matched to a gene: 13. The CDR3 DNA reads as TGCGCCAGCAGTGAGATTGGGAAAAGGGGGCGAATCTCTGGGGCCAACGTCCTGACTTTC. Amino acids: CASSEIGKRGRISGANVLTF.

The chain couples TRBV7-9 to TRBJ2-3; 10 nucleotides agree with TRBD1. The germline V gene has CDR1 SEHNR and CDR2 FQNEAQ (reference sequence). This CDR3 region has 18 residues. V lost 2 bases, J lost 2 bases, and 10 bases stayed unmatched. CDR3 region: CASSLPRDRGQTTDTQYF. Written as DNA, the CDR3 is TGTGCCAGCAGCTTACCCCGGGACAGGGGCCAGACCACAGATACGCAGTATTTT.

This clone occurred once. The chain is built from TRBV4-3 and TRBJ2-3, with 7 bases aligning to TRBD2. This CDR3 spans 20 amino acids. Trimming took 0 bases from V and 6 from J; bases not matched to a gene: 21. CDR1 is LGHNA and CDR2 is YSLEER in the germline V gene. In DNA form, the CDR3 reads TGCGCCAGCAGCCAAGATTCGGGGTTTCCAGCGGGGTATCTGGGGGATACGCAGTATTTT. Its translation is CASSQDSGFPAGYLGDTQYF.

The CDR3 nucleotides read TGTGCCAGCAGCTCGCGGGACAGGGATATCGATGAGCAGTTCTTC. Residues: CASSSRDRDIDEQFF. The V call is TRBV11-3, the J call TRBJ2-1; 9 positions agree with TRBD1. In germline, CDR1 is SGHNT, CDR2 YENEEA. Trimming cost V 4 bases and J 8 bases; bases outside gene matches: 9. CDR3 length: 15 amino acids. The whole variable domain, filled in from reference TRBV11-3 and TRBJ2-1, reads EAGVVQSPRYKIIEKKQPVAFWCNPISGHNTLYWYLQNLGQGPELLIRYENEEAVDDSQLPKDRFSAERLKGVDSTLKIQPAELGDSAVYLCASSSRDRDIDEQFFGPGTRLTVL.

The chain combines TRBV28 with TRBJ2-3; the match to TRBD1 covers 7 bases. Unmatched junction bases numbered 4, after V lost 1 base and J lost 0 bases. The germline gives CDR1 MDHEN, CDR2 SYDVKM. The CDR3 spans 16 residues. The CDR3 spells CASSLLGQVSTDTQYF. The CDR3 coding sequence is TGTGCCAGCAGTTTATTAGGACAGGTTAGCACAGATACGCAGTATTTT.

The J gene is TRBJ2-3, the V gene TRBV10-3; 10 nucleotides align to TRBD2. V lost 7 bases, J lost 5 bases, and 3 bases stayed unmatched. Per germline, CDR1 ENHRY and CDR2 SYGVKD. The length of the CDR3 is 13 residues. The CDR3 bases are TGTGCCATCAAGCGGGAGGGCCAAGATACGCAGTATTTT. It encodes CAIKREGQDTQYF.

The genes are TRBV11-3 and TRBJ1-4; D unresolved. Germline V gene sequence: CDR1 SGHNT, CDR2 YENEEA. The V end lost 5 bases, the J end lost 0 bases, and 10 bases lay between the germline ends. The CDR3 covers 15 residues. The CDR3 sequence: CASSPWRPTNEKLFF. The CDR3 DNA sequence: TGTGCCAGCAGCCCTTGGAGGCCAACTAATGAAAAACTGTTTTTT. The variable domain in full, with the rest retrieved from reference TRBV11-3 and TRBJ1-4, is EAGVVQSPRYKIIEKKQPVAFWCNPISGHNTLYWYLQNLGQGPELLIRYENEEAVDDSQLPKDRFSAERLKGVDSTLKIQPAELGDSAVYLCASSPWRPTNEKLFFGSGTQLSVL.

Note on this clone: A much larger clone sits a single nucleotide away, making a read error possible. This sequence joins TRBV6-4 and TRBJ2-3, with a possible D match to TRBD1 (6 bases). Per the germline V gene, CDR1 is MRHNA and CDR2 is SNTAGT. This CDR3 contains 13 residues. The chain's CDR3 is CACSESGEDTQYF. CDR3 DNA: TGTGCCTGCAGTGAGTCAGGGGAAGATACGCAGTATTTT.

The chain combines TRBV7-9 with TRBJ2-5; tentative D call: TRBD2 (6 bases). With 5 bases removed from V and 5 bases from J, the gap between germline ends came to 18 bases. The length of the CDR3 is 15 residues. The germline V gene has CDR1 SEHNR and CDR2 FQNEAQ (reference sequence). The CDR3 reads CASSRRLVGTETQYF. The CDR3 nucleotides are TGTGCCAGCAGCCGGCGACTAGTGGGGACCGAGACCCAGTACTTC. The full variable domain, with the rest looked up from reference TRBV7-9 and TRBJ2-5, is DTGVSQNPRHKITKRGQNVTFRCDPISEHNRLYWYRQTLGQGPEFLTYFQNEAQLEKSRLLSDRFSAERPKGSFSTLEIQRTEQGDSAMYLCASSRRLVGTETQYFGPGTRLLVL.

V and J are TRBV12-5 and TRBJ2-3; TRBD2 matches 9 bases. The CDR3 extends over 15 amino acids. Unmatched junction bases numbered 6, after V lost 5 bases and J lost 3 bases. CDR1 LGHNT and CDR2 FRNRAP come from the germline V gene. The CDR3 DNA reads TGTGCTAGTGGTGGCGGGGGGGGCTTGACAGATACGCAGTATTTT. Translation gives CASGGGGGLTDTQYF.

This clone was seen only once. The V and J genes are TRBV5-5 and TRBJ1-2; 7 bases fit TRBD1. Germline V gene lookup returns CDR1 SGHKS and CDR2 YYEKEE (reference sequence). V gave up 2 bases and J gave up 8 bases; unmatched junction bases: 12. The CDR3 is 15 amino acids. The DNA of the CDR3 is TGTGCCAGCAGCTTCCCTGAAAGGGGGCGGCAGGGCTACACCTTC. Translated: CASSFPERGRQGYTF.

The chain has TRBV6-1 and TRBJ2-7; 9 bases align to TRBD1. V trimming: 6 bases; J trimming: 4 bases; junction bases outside the gene matches: 7. From germline, CDR1 is MNHNS and CDR2 SASEGT. The CDR3 totals 14 residues. The CDR3 is CASSRRDRDYEQYF. The CDR3, as DNA: TGTGCCAGCAGCCGACGGGACAGGGATTACGAGCAGTACTTC.

The rearrangement uses TRBV7-8 and TRBJ2-7; 8 bases are shared with TRBD1. The CDR3 totals 15 residues. The junction had 13 bases not matched to a gene; V was cut back by 8 bases and J by 4 bases. Germline V gene sequence: CDR1 SGHVS, CDR2 FQNEAQ. The chain's CDR3 is CASSIRAGGGYEQYF. The CDR3 coding sequence is TGTGCCAGCTCCATAAGGGCAGGGGGCGGGTACGAGCAGTACTTC.

This chain uses TRBV21-1 with TRBJ2-7; no DNA check was done on the table's D call, TRBD2. TRBV21-1 is marked as a pseudogene. The CDR3 length is 15 residues. The CDR3 DNA sequence: TGTGCCAGCAGCAAATGGTCCGGGACTCCCTACGAGCAGTACTTC. Amino acids: CASSKWSGTPYEQYF.

This chain uses TRBV2 with TRBJ1-5, with D possibly matching TRBD1 (6 bases). V lost 4 bases, J lost 1 base, and 14 bases lay in between. Germline CDR1 and CDR2: SNHLY and FYNNEI. The CDR3 loop spans 16 amino acids. The CDR3 protein is CASSGRQGSSNQPQHF. Here the CDR3 DNA reads TGTGCCAGCAGTGGAAGGCAGGGGAGCAGCAATCAGCCCCAGCATTTT.

CDR3 sequence reads: CASSQIPGLTYEQYF. The CDR3 DNA is TGCGCCAGCAGTCAGATTCCGGGACTTACCTACGAGCAGTACTTC. The gene calls are TRBV4-1 and TRBJ2-7; a weak D match, TRBD2 (6 bases). Per the germline V gene, CDR1 is MGHRA and CDR2 is YSYEKL. This CDR3 has 15 residues. V was trimmed by 6 bases and J by 2 bases, leaving 17 bases between them.

The V gene is TRBV4-3, the J gene TRBJ2-2; 9 bases are a match to TRBD2. CDR3 length equals 17 residues. Germline V CDR1 and CDR2: LGHNA, YSLEER. With 0 bases clipped from V and 4 bases from J, the junction kept 6 bases outside the gene matches. In DNA, the CDR3 is TGCGCCAGCAGCCAAGATATGGTAGCGGGGGTCACCGGGGAGCTGTTTTTT. This sequence encodes CASSQDMVAGVTGELFF.

This clone has just one count. V gene TRBV19 combines with J gene TRBJ2-1; D is unclear. This CDR3 is 14 amino acids long. The germline gives CDR1 LNHDA, CDR2 SQIVND (reference sequence). Trimming removed 6 bases from V and 0 bases from J, with 9 bases in between. The CDR3 DNA is TGTGCCAGTAGGACCAGGCCCTCCTACAATGAGCAGTTCTTC. It specifies CASRTRPSYNEQFF.

This chain uses TRBV27 with TRBJ2-7; 8 positions agree with TRBD2. Trimming cost V 6 bases and J 3 bases; bases outside gene matches: 7. The CDR3 runs 14 residues. CDR1 and CDR2 (germline): MNHEY, SMNVEV (reference sequence). CDR3 loop: CASRPSGRGYEQYF. In DNA form, the CDR3 reads TGTGCCAGCAGACCAAGCGGGAGAGGCTACGAGCAGTACTTC.

This clone was counted only a few times. The J gene is TRBJ1-1, the V gene TRBV4-3; 10 nucleotides align to TRBD1. Trimming took 3 bases from V and 4 from J; bases not matched to a gene: 5. CDR3 size: 15 residues. Germline V gene data show CDR1 as LGHNA and CDR2 as YSLEER. The CDR3 DNA is TGCGCCAGCAGCCACCAGACAGGGGGCGTCACTGAAGCTTTCTTT. Its protein product is CASSHQTGGVTEAFF.

The gene calls are TRBV9 and TRBJ2-3; TRBD2 matches 11 bases. CDR3 length equals 15 residues. Germline assignment: CDR1 SGDLS and CDR2 YYNGEE. Trimming at V came to 6 bases and at J to 4 bases, leaving 7 bases not matched to a gene. For the CDR3, the DNA is TGTGCCAGCAACTCATTAGCGGGAGGGCCAGATACGCAGTATTTT. Protein product: CASNSLAGGPDTQYF. Drawing the rest from reference TRBV9 and TRBJ2-3, the complete variable domain is DSGVTQTPKHLITATGQRVTLRCSPRSGDLSVYWYQQSLDQGLQFLIQYYNGEERAKGNILERFSAQQFPDLHSELNLSSLELGDSALYFCASNSLAGGPDTQYFGPGTRLTVL.

V usage is TRBV5-6 and J usage is TRBJ1-6, with 9 positions matching TRBD1. The CDR3 runs to 16 residues. With V trimmed by 5 bases and J by 7 bases, 10 bases remained unmatched. The germline V gene encodes CDR1 SGHDT and CDR2 YYEEEE. CDR3 sequence: CASRPPGTGKNSPLHF. CDR3 DNA sequence: TGTGCCAGCAGGCCACCCGGGACAGGGAAAAATTCACCCCTCCACTTT.

The chain uses TRBV27 and TRBJ2-3; D unclear. Trimming removed 6 bases from V and 1 base from J, with 5 bases in between. In germline, CDR1 is MNHEY, CDR2 SMNVEV (reference sequence). The CDR3 sequence is 12 residues long. CDR3 in DNA: TGTGCCAGCAGCTCCCGCACAGATACGCAGTATTTT. Protein sequence: CASSSRTDTQYF.

The chain uses TRBV5-1 and TRBJ2-1; 9 bases are shared with TRBD1. The germline V gene encodes CDR1 SGHRS and CDR2 YFSETQ. The CDR3 sequence is 15 residues long. The junction had 5 bases not matched to a gene; V was cut back by 6 bases and J by 1 base. DNA of the CDR3: TGCGCCAGCATGTCCGGGACAGGGTCCTACAATGAGCAGTTCTTC. Residues: CASMSGTGSYNEQFF.

Here the CDR3 reads CASSLWGRENEKLFF. CDR3 DNA sequence: TGTGCCAGCAGTCTATGGGGAAGGGAGAACGAAAAACTGTTTTTT. The chain joins TRBV27 to TRBJ1-4, with no clear D. Trimming took off 5 bases at V and 8 bases at J, with 18 bases between the two ends. Germline V lookup: CDR1 MNHEY, CDR2 SMNVEV (reference sequence). This CDR3 is 15 amino acids long.

Comment on this clone: A junction end diverges from the germline sequence, so it may reflect a read error. The chain recombines TRBV10-1 with TRBJ2-3; possible D gene TRBD2, 6 bases. Germline V gene lookup returns CDR1 WNHNN and CDR2 SYGVQD (reference sequence). CDR3 length equals 14 residues. The CDR3 DNA is TGTGCCAGCAGTGATCCTAGCGTTTCAGATACGCAGTATTTT. This codes for CASSDPSVSDTQYF.

This chain uses TRBV11-2 with TRBJ2-1, with D possibly being TRBD1 (7 bases). Deletions cut 4 bases from V and 5 bases from J, with 15 bases between. Per the germline V gene, CDR1 is SGHAT and CDR2 is FQNNGV. This CDR3 spans 15 amino acids. The CDR3 nucleotides are TGTGCCAGCAGCTCCTCGGACAGGACTAACAATGAGCAGTTCTTC. Its translation: CASSSSDRTNNEQFF.

The gene calls are TRBV27 and TRBJ1-1; D is perhaps TRBD1 (6 bases). Germline V CDR1 and CDR2: MNHEY, SMNVEV (reference sequence). The CDR3 extends over 16 amino acids. Deletions cut 0 bases from V and 5 bases from J, with 16 bases between. CDR3 bases: TGTGCCAGCAGTTTATCGATAGGGGGAGGGGGGACTGAAGCTTTCTTT. Protein product: CASSLSIGGGGTEAFF.